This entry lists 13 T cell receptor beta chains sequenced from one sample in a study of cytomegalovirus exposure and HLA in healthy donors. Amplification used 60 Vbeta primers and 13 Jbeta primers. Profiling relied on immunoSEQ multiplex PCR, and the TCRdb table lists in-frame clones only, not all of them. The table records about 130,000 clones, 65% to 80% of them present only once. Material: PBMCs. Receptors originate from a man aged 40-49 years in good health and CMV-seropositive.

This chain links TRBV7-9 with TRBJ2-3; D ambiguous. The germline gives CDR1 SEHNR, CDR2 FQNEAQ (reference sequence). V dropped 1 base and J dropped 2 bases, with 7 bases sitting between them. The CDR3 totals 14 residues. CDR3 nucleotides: TGTGCCAGCAGCTTAGACTTAGCCACAGATACGCAGTATTTT. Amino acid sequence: CASSLDLATDTQYF.

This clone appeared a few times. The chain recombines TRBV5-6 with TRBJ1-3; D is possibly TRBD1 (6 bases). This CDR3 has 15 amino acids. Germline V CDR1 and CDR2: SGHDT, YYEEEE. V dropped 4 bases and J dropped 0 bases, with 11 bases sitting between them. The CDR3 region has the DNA TGTGCCAGCAGCCACGGACAGTTCTCTGGAAACACCATATATTTT. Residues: CASSHGQFSGNTIYF. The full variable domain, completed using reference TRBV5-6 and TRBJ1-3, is DAGVTQSPTHLIKTRGQQVTLRCSPKSGHDTVSWYQQALGQGPQFIFQYYEEEERQRGNFPDRFSGHQFPNYSSELNVNALLLGDSALYLCASSHGQFSGNTIYFGEGSWLTVV.

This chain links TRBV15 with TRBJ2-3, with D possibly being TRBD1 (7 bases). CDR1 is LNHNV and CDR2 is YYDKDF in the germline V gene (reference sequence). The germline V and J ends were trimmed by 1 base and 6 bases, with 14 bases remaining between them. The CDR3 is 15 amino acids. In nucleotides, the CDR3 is TGTGCCACCAGCAGAGGTGGGCAGGGGGGCGATACGCAGTATTTT. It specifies CATSRGGQGGDTQYF. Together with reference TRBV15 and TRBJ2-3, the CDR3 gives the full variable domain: DAMVIQNPRYQVTQFGKPVTLSCSQTLNHNVMYWYQQKSSQAPKLLFHYYDKDFNNEADTPDNFQSRRPNTSFCFLDIRSPGLGDTAMYLCATSRGGQGGDTQYFGPGTRLTVL.

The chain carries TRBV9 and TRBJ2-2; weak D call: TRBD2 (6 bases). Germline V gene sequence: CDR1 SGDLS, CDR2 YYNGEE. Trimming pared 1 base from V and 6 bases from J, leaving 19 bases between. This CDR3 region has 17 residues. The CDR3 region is CASSVSSRSRRAGELFF. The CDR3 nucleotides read TGTGCCAGCAGCGTAAGTTCCAGGTCTCGGAGGGCCGGGGAGCTGTTTTTT.

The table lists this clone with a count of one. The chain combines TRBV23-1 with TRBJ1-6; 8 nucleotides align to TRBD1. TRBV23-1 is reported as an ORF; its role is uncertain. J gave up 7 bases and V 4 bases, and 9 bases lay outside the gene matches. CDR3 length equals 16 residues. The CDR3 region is CASSPHRQGANSPLHF. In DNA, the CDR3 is TGCGCCAGCAGTCCCCACAGGCAGGGGGCGAATTCACCCCTCCACTTT.

The CDR3 sequence: CASSRTGDLEAFF. The CDR3 DNA follows: TGTGCCAGCAGCCGGACAGGGGATCTTGAAGCTTTCTTT. This chain uses TRBV5-5 with TRBJ1-1, with 9 positions matching TRBD1. The CDR3 contains 13 residues. With V trimmed by 4 bases and J by 7 bases, 5 bases remained unmatched. Germline CDR1 and CDR2: SGHKS and YYEKEE (reference sequence).

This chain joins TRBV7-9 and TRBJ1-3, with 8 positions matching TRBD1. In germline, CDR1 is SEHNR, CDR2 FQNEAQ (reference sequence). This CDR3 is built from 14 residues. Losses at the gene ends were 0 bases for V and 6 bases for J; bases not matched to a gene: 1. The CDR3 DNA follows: TGTGCCAGCAGCTTAGCTCAGGGGGCAAACACCATATATTTT. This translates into CASSLAQGANTIYF.

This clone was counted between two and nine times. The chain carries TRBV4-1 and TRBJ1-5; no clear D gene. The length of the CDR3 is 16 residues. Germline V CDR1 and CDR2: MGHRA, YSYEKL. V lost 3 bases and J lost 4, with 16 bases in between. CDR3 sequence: CASSQAVGRDNQPQHF. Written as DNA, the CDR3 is TGCGCCAGCAGCCAGGCCGTAGGGAGGGATAATCAGCCCCAGCATTTT.

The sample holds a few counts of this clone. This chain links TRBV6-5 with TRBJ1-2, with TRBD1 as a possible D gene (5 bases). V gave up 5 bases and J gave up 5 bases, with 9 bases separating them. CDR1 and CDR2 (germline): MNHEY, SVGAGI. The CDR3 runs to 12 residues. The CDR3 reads CASSATAYGYTF. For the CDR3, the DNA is TGTGCCAGCAGTGCGACAGCATATGGCTACACCTTC.

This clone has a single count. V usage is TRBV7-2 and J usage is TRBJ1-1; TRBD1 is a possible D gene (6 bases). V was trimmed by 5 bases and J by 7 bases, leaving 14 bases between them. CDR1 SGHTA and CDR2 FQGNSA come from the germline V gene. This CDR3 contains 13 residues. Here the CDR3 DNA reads TGTGCCAGCAGCCGGAACAGGGTGGGTGAAGCTTTCTTT. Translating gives CASSRNRVGEAFF.

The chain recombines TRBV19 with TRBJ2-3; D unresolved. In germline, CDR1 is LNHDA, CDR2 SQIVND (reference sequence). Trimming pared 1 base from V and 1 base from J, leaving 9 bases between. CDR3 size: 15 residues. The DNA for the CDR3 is TGTGCCAGTAGTATAGCGTTGCGAGGCACAGATACGCAGTATTTT. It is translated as CASSIALRGTDTQYF.

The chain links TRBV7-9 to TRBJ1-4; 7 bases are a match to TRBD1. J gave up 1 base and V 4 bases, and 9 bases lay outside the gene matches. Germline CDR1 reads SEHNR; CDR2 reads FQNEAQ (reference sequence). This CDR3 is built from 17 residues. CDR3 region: CASSSAGGGETNEKLFF. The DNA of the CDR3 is TGTGCCAGCAGCTCCGCGGGAGGGGGCGAAACTAATGAAAAACTGTTTTTT.

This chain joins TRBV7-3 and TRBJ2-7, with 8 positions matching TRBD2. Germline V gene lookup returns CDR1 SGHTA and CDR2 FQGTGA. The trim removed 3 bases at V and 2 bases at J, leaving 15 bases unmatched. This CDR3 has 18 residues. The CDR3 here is CASSLGGGGRNDPYEQYF. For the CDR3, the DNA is TGTGCCAGCAGCTTGGGGGGCGGGGGGCGGAACGACCCCTACGAGCAGTACTTC.